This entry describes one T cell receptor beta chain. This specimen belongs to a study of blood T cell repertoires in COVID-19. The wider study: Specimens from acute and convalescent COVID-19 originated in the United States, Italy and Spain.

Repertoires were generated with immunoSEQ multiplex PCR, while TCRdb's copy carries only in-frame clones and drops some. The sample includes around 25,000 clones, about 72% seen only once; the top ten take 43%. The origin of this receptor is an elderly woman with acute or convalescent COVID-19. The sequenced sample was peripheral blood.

The DNA for the CDR3 is TGCAGTGCTAGTCGCGGGGGGGTTCGGAATGAGCAGTTCTTC. Its translation: CSASRGGVRNEQFF. The V call is TRBV20-1, the J call TRBJ2-1; 9 nucleotides match TRBD2. The CDR3 runs to 14 residues. V lost 3 bases to trimming and J lost 7 bases; unmatched junction nucleotides: 7. CDR1 is DFQATT and CDR2 is SNEGSKA in the germline V gene (reference sequence).